These T cell receptor beta chains were read from a single sample in a study of cytomegalovirus exposure and HLA in healthy donors. Libraries were prepared by immunoSEQ multiplex PCR; TCRdb keeps only in-frame clonotypes and omits some of them. The sample includes approximately 100,000 clones, about 71% of them seen just once. Sequenced: PBMCs. Receptor source: a woman aged 50 to 60 in good health and CMV-seronegative. The conserved cysteine and the conserved F or W are not part of the CDR3 here.

v_gene,CDR3aa
TRBV10-3,AISEGRGAGGYT
TRBV7-9,ASSSRGTDTQY
TRBV5-1,ASSFGGVSTDTQY
TRBV5-1,ASKTGGDSPLH
TRBV19,ASRGGGVSYEQY
TRBV7-9,ASSFGGIYRDSTYNEQF
TRBV28,ASSLPGPVNEKLF
TRBV19,ASSIWGQEGYGYT
TRBV7-6,ASSLFSSGDTQY
TRBV19,ASSIEARTDTQY
TRBV7-6,ASSLVGGNTGELF
TRBV5-6,ASSSPREAYEQY
TRBV10-3,AISELRDSPGELF
TRBV5-8,ASTLAGTPQETQY
TRBV30,AWSGSGETQY
TRBV7-8,ASSFDRVGIGKLF
TRBV27,ATRGVSWGSGANVLT
TRBV7-9,ASSSSGGAGEKLF
TRBV6-6,ATSGQPTDTQY
TRBV19,ASGNNRGPQPQH
TRBV19,ASSLPGHYGYT
TRBV28,ASYGQGAYEQY
TRBV19,ASSRGTEETQY
TRBV7-9,ASSSPGSSYNEQF
TRBV13,ASSGRTGASNTEAF
TRBV5-1,ASSSYETGGSPYNEQF
TRBV4-3,ASSHIPGELF
TRBV7-2,ASSSSAAAAYEQY
TRBV30,AWAGTAQETQY
TRBV7-2,ASSLRAGGTNTGELF
TRBV11-2,ASSPTLGAEAF
TRBV19,ASRRDRATDTQY
TRBV14,ASSGRQDEYGYT
TRBV5-1,ASSLGVWGNEKLF
TRBV6-6,ASSGSLGTGGQEQY
TRBV6-5,ASSYSGGGSYEQY
TRBV27,ASSPALGRVNTGELF
TRBV4-1,ASSYATEKNTEAF
TRBV27,ASSLTPDRHTGELF
TRBV30,AWTRPDGRRSGYT